A single T cell receptor (beta chain) is shown here with its context. Its antigen is undetermined. This sample was included in a study of PD-1 blockade in mismatch repair-deficient tumors. Study results and limitations: Tumor-resident clones, often undetectable pretreatment in blood, expanded then contracted after pembrolizumab.

CDR3 length: 13 amino acids. V lost 3 bases and J lost 1, with 7 bases in between. From germline, CDR1 is MDHEN and CDR2 SYDVKM. Sequencing used immunoSEQ multiplex PCR; TCRdb keeps in-frame clones, though not all of them. The table records some 9,100 clones, over 80% of them present only once. Documented time point: approximately 10-day in vitro stimulation with candidate neoantigen peptide 3. An approximately ten-day in vitro culture was run per each of about seven reactive peptides. A no-peptide control culture served as baseline for clone fold changes. This clonotype originated in an adult with mismatch repair-deficient cancer. The sequencing used cells cultured in vitro, collected from a patient treated with pembrolizumab. The gene calls are TRBV28 and TRBJ2-7; no firm D call. CDR3 region: CASSLGPSYEQYF. In DNA, the CDR3 is TGTGCCAGCAGTTTGGGTCCATCCTACGAGCAGTACTTC.